One and the same sample provided the 31 T cell receptor beta chains below, sequenced in a study of human T cells and chemical hapten exposure. TCRdb re-called the RACE reads with MiXCR, one entry per CDR3 protein. The sample lists some 60,000 distinct CDR3 sequences, 10% to 12% occurring once. As to time point: pre-sensitization, week 0. Indicated treatment: therapeutic diphenylcyclopropenone sensitization with weekly scalp DPC. The sample was whole blood, taken in connection with sensitization to the hapten diphenylcyclopropenone (DPC). These receptor sequences come from a woman aged 40 to 50 with alopecia areata. Some clones in this sample may be carry-over from other donors' samples.

This clonotype was seen a few times. The rearrangement links TRBV12-3 or TRBV12-4 to TRBJ2-5; 11 nucleotides align to TRBD1. This CDR3 comprises 16 residues. V was pared by 5 bases and J by 5 bases, with 10 bases of the junction left unmatched. In DNA, the CDR3 is TGTGCCAGCAGTATACCGACCGGGACAGGGGGTGAGACCCAGTACTTC. Residues: CASSIPTGTGGETQYF.

This clonotype was observed a few times. V gene TRBV29-1 combines with J gene TRBJ2-3; 7 bases agree with TRBD2. The germline CDR1 and CDR2 sequences are SQVTM and ANQGSEA. Unmatched junction bases numbered 7, after V lost 3 bases and J lost 1 base. The CDR3 has 15 residues. The CDR3 DNA reads TGCAGCGTTGAGGGTAGCGGGTCACGCACAGATACGCAGTATTTT. Amino acid sequence: CSVEGSGSRTDTQYF.

The rearrangement links TRBV7-2 to TRBJ2-2; unclear D gene. The CDR3 covers 14 residues. Trimming left V 2 bases short and J 4 bases short, with 8 bases between. The V gene's germline CDR1 is SGHTA and CDR2 FQGNSA. CDR3 nucleotides: TGTGCCAGCAGCTTAAAGTGGAGCACCGGGGAGCTGTTTTTT. This codes for CASSLKWSTGELFF.

This chain connects TRBV19 to TRBJ1-2; unclear D gene. The CDR3 covers 13 residues. Germline CDR1 LNHDA, CDR2 SQIVND (reference sequence). With 3 bases removed from V and 6 bases from J, the gap between germline ends came to 11 bases. CDR3 sequence reads: CASSIRRLDGYTF. As DNA, the CDR3 is TGTGCCAGTAGTATTCGGAGGTTGGATGGCTACACCTTC. The full variable domain, rest sourced from reference TRBV19 and TRBJ1-2, is DGGITQSPKYLFRKEGQNVTLSCEQNLNHDAMYWYRQDPGQGLRLIYYSQIVNDFQKGDIAEGYSVSREKKESFPLTVTSAQKNPTAFYLCASSIRRLDGYTFGSGTRLTVV.

This clonotype was seen a few times. The chain couples TRBV11-2 to TRBJ2-5; D remains ambiguous. This CDR3 spans 11 amino acids. Trimming took off 10 bases at V and 4 bases at J, with 10 bases between the two ends. In germline, CDR1 is SGHAT, CDR2 FQNNGV. The CDR3 DNA follows: TGTGCCACTGGATCTGGAGAGACCCAGTACTTC. Translating it yields CATGSGETQYF.

This chain joins TRBV24-1 and TRBJ2-1; the D call may be TRBD1 or TRBD2 (5 bases each). The CDR3 runs to 14 residues. Trimming took 6 bases from V and 0 from J, leaving 8 bases between them. From germline, CDR1 is KGHDR and CDR2 SFDVKD. CDR3: CATSPGASYNEQFF. Written as DNA, the CDR3 is TGTGCCACCAGTCCCGGGGCCTCCTACAATGAGCAGTTCTTC.

This clonotype was recorded a few times. The chain employs TRBV20-1 and TRBJ2-6; D not resolved. Trimming took off 2 bases at V and 0 bases at J, with 5 bases between the two ends. The germline V gene encodes CDR1 DFQATT and CDR2 SNEGSKA (reference sequence). The CDR3 totals 14 residues. The CDR3 protein is CSARPNSGANVLTF. DNA for the CDR3: TGCAGTGCTAGACCAAACTCTGGGGCCAACGTCCTGACTTTC.

The V gene is TRBV5-4, the J gene TRBJ2-1; D gene unclear. CDR1 SGHNT and CDR2 YYREEE come from the germline V gene (reference sequence). The CDR3 totals 14 residues. V shed 7 bases and J shed 4 bases, with 15 bases lying between them. This chain's CDR3 is CASHSIDSYNEQFF. The CDR3 DNA is TGTGCCAGCCATAGTATCGATTCGTACAATGAGCAGTTCTTC.

This clonotype came up a few times. The genes are TRBV6-5 and TRBJ2-1, with D possibly called TRBD1 or TRBD2 (5 bases each). CDR1 and CDR2 (germline): MNHEY, SVGAGI. V was trimmed by 6 bases and J by 2 bases, leaving 20 bases between them. There are 17 residues in the CDR3. The CDR3 DNA follows: TGTGCCAGCAGACCCACCGACGATGGGGACCCCTACAATGAGCAGTTCTTC. Its translation is CASRPTDDGDPYNEQFF.

This clonotype has a count of ten or more. The chain links TRBV3-1 to TRBJ2-1; 11 bases fit TRBD2. V lost 3 bases and J lost 8; bases outside the gene matches: 12. CDR1 LGHDT and CDR2 YNNKEL come from the germline V gene (reference sequence). The CDR3 spans 17 residues. The CDR3 is CASSQPGLAELVHEQFF. The DNA of the CDR3 is TGTGCCAGCAGCCAGCCGGGACTAGCGGAGCTAGTCCATGAGCAGTTCTTC.

This clonotype was observed a handful of times. V usage is TRBV29-1 and J usage is TRBJ2-7; 9 bases are shared with TRBD2. The V gene's germline CDR1 is SQVTM and CDR2 ANQGSEA. This CDR3 contains 16 residues. Losses at the gene ends were 4 bases for V and 4 bases for J; bases not matched to a gene: 14. CDR3 loop: CSVVPTTGLATYEQYF. As DNA, the CDR3 is TGCAGCGTTGTTCCCACCACCGGACTAGCGACGTACGAGCAGTACTTC.

There are many counts of this clonotype. The rearrangement joins TRBV7-6 to TRBJ1-2; 7 bases match TRBD1. The CDR3 consists of 13 residues. V gave up 5 bases and J gave up 5 bases; unmatched junction bases: 5. Germline-derived CDR1 and CDR2 are SGHVS and FNYEAQ. CDR3: CASSGQVGYGYTF. The CDR3 DNA follows: TGTGCCAGCAGCGGACAGGTTGGGTATGGCTACACCTTC.

This clonotype has at least ten counts. The chain employs TRBV28 and TRBJ2-7; D may be TRBD2 (7 bases). Germline V gene sequence: CDR1 MDHEN, CDR2 SYDVKM. V lost 10 bases and J lost 2, with 15 bases in between. There are 13 residues in the CDR3. CDR3 sequence reads: CATTRGGTYEQYF. The CDR3 bases are TGTGCCACCACAAGGGGGGGAACCTACGAGCAGTACTTC.

The V call is TRBV18, the J call TRBJ2-7; the match to TRBD1 covers 7 bases. The CDR3 has 13 residues. The germline CDR1 and CDR2 sequences are KGHSH and LQKENI. V shed 8 bases and J 2 bases; nucleotides not matched to a gene: 6. The CDR3: CASQRQGPYEQYF. The CDR3 nucleotides are TGTGCCAGCCAGAGACAGGGTCCCTACGAGCAGTACTTC.

This clonotype has at least ten counts. This chain connects TRBV20-1 to TRBJ2-7, with D possibly matching TRBD2 (5 bases). CDR1 and CDR2 (germline): DFQATT, SNEGSKA (reference sequence). CDR3 length equals 13 residues. V lost 7 bases to trimming and J lost 3 bases, with 16 bases between them. The DNA for the CDR3 is TGCAGTGTCCCCCCCGACCGGGGCTACGAGCAGTACTTC. Its translation is CSVPPDRGYEQYF.

This clonotype was picked up many times. The rearrangement joins TRBV20-1 to TRBJ1-5; no definite D call. V was pared by 0 bases and J by 7 bases, with 7 bases between. CDR3 length equals 12 residues. Germline V gene lookup returns CDR1 DFQATT and CDR2 SNEGSKA (reference sequence). The CDR3 region is CSARDSGQPQHF. CDR3 DNA: TGCAGTGCTAGAGATAGCGGGCAGCCCCAGCATTTT.

The chain couples TRBV10-2 to TRBJ2-5; tentative D call: TRBD1 (5 bases). The V end was cut by 2 bases, the J end by 5 bases, with 9 bases between. Germline V gene lookup returns CDR1 WSHSY and CDR2 SAAADI. The length of the CDR3 is 13 residues. This CDR3 reads CASSETGLETQYF. The CDR3 bases are TGCGCCAGCAGTGAGACAGGTCTGGAGACCCAGTACTTC.

This clonotype was recorded only once. This may arise from a read error, as a much more abundant clone is one base away. V gene TRBV28 combines with J gene TRBJ1-5, with D unclear. The CDR3 contains 17 residues. Germline V gene sequence: CDR1 MDHEN, CDR2 SYDVKM. As DNA, the CDR3 is TGTGCCAACAGTACGAGGCGAGGAGACTGGAGCAATCAGCCCCAGCATTTT. It is translated as CANSTRRGDWSNQPQHF. The full variable domain, its missing parts supplied by reference TRBV28 and TRBJ1-5, is DVKVTQSSRYLVKRTGEKVFLECVQDMDHENMFWYRQDPGLGLRLIYFSYDVKMKEKGDIPEGYSVSREKKERFSLILESASTNQTSMYLCANSTRRGDWSNQPQHFGDGTRLSIL.

The CDR3 loop reads CATSRGKVNQPQHF. CDR3 DNA sequence: TGTGCCACCAGCAGAGGGAAGGTTAATCAGCCCCAGCATTTT. The genes are TRBV15 and TRBJ1-5; D uncertain. This CDR3 has 14 residues. Trimming took 1 base from V and 4 from J, leaving 8 bases between them. The germline CDR1 and CDR2 sequences are LNHNV and YYDKDF (reference sequence).

This clonotype was counted ten times or more. The gene calls are TRBV21-1 and TRBJ2-1. TRBV21-1 is a pseudogene locus. The CDR3 contains 15 residues. The CDR3 nucleotides read TGTGCCAGCAGCAATGCCTTGCCGTTAAACAATGAGCAGTTCTTC. It codes for CASSNALPLNNEQFF.

V is TRBV7-8 and J is TRBJ2-1; 8 bases align to TRBD1. V lost 1 base to trimming and J lost 5 bases; unmatched junction nucleotides: 7. The CDR3 has 16 amino acids. Germline CDR1 reads SGHVS; CDR2 reads FQNEAQ. The CDR3 loop reads CASSLEQGTGHNEQFF. CDR3 DNA: TGTGCCAGCAGCTTAGAGCAGGGGACAGGACACAATGAGCAGTTCTTC.

This clonotype was recorded many times. The chain is built from TRBV7-9 and TRBJ2-5, with D possibly being TRBD1 (5 bases). Trimming pared 5 bases from V and 5 bases from J, leaving 21 bases between. The CDR3 is made up of 16 amino acids. Germline V lookup: CDR1 SEHNR, CDR2 FQNEAQ (reference sequence). CDR3 in amino acids: CASSARIQGARETQYF. The CDR3 region has the DNA TGTGCCAGCAGCGCCCGGATCCAAGGGGCAAGGGAGACCCAGTACTTC. The whole variable domain, remainder taken from reference TRBV7-9 and TRBJ2-5, is DTGVSQNPRHKITKRGQNVTFRCDPISEHNRLYWYRQTLGQGPEFLTYFQNEAQLEKSRLLSDRFSAERPKGSFSTLEIQRTEQGDSAMYLCASSARIQGARETQYFGPGTRLLVL.

This clonotype came up a few times. The chain has TRBV7-6 and TRBJ2-1, with 9 bases fitting TRBD2. The V segment lost 7 bases and the J segment 6 bases; nucleotides outside the gene matches: 10. The CDR3 sequence is 15 residues long. Looked up from germline, CDR1 is SGHVS and CDR2 is FNYEAQ. CDR3 in amino acids: CASTKVAGDRNEQFF. CDR3 DNA sequence: TGTGCCAGCACGAAGGTAGCGGGAGACCGCAATGAGCAGTTCTTC.

The chain joins TRBV11-1 to TRBJ1-1; D is undetermined. Germline V lookup: CDR1 SGHAT, CDR2 FQDESV (reference sequence). The ends were cut back, 3 bases at V and 6 bases at J, with 11 bases in the middle. This CDR3 has 13 residues. CDR3 amino acids: CASSFSARAEAFF. As DNA, the CDR3 is TGTGCCAGCAGCTTCTCGGCAAGGGCTGAAGCTTTCTTT. Based on the CDR3 plus reference TRBV11-1 and TRBJ1-1, the full variable domain is EAEVAQSPRYKITEKSQAVAFWCDPISGHATLYWYRQILGQGPELLVQFQDESVVDDSQLPKDRFSAERLKGVDSTLKIQPAELGDSAMYLCASSFSARAEAFFGQGTRLTVV.

This chain uses TRBV11-2 with TRBJ2-5; the D gene is possibly TRBD2 (5 bases). The CDR3 contains 14 residues. V was pared by 5 bases and J by 5 bases, with 15 bases between. Germline-derived CDR1 and CDR2 are SGHAT and FQNNGV. The CDR3 DNA is TGTGCCAGCAGCCCCGACCGGGGAGAGGAGACCCAGTACTTC. Its protein product is CASSPDRGEETQYF.

This clonotype was counted only a few times. The chain joins TRBV20-1 to TRBJ2-1; TRBD2 aligns across 15 bases. Germline V gives CDR1 DFQATT, CDR2 SNEGSKA (reference sequence). This CDR3 spans 16 amino acids. V shed 3 bases, J shed 9 bases, and the junction held 9 bases outside the gene matches. The CDR3 here is CSARTYRGLAGGEQFF. The CDR3 DNA reads TGCAGTGCTAGGACATACCGGGGACTAGCGGGGGGTGAGCAGTTCTTC.

The chain carries TRBV7-8 and TRBJ2-7, with D possibly being TRBD2 (5 bases). V was pared by 2 bases and J by 5 bases, with 13 bases between. The CDR3 has 14 residues. Germline V gives CDR1 SGHVS, CDR2 FQNEAQ. This CDR3 is CASSLTTIGDEQYF. The DNA for the CDR3 is TGTGCCAGCAGCTTAACGACTATTGGGGACGAGCAGTACTTC.

The chain joins TRBV7-2 to TRBJ2-2, with a weak D call TRBD1 (6 bases). The V gene's germline CDR1 is SGHTA and CDR2 FQGNSA. V lost 6 bases to trimming and J lost 6 bases, with 14 bases between them. This CDR3 contains 14 residues. CDR3 sequence: CASSNVRGAGELFF. For the CDR3, the DNA is TGTGCCAGCAGTAATGTCAGGGGAGCCGGGGAGCTGTTTTTT.

This clonotype was seen a handful of times. The CDR3 reads CASPDAEQYF. As DNA, the CDR3 is TGCGCCAGCCCGGACGCCGAGCAGTACTTC. This chain links TRBV23-1 with TRBJ2-7; no firm D call. TRBV23-1 is an open reading frame whose function is uncertain. Trimming removed 8 bases from V and 6 bases from J, with 8 bases in between. The CDR3 is 10 amino acids.

This clonotype occurred many times. This chain uses TRBV27 with TRBJ1-1; possible D gene TRBD1, 5 bases. This CDR3 has 16 amino acids. CDR1 MNHEY and CDR2 SMNVEV come from the germline V gene (reference sequence). V was clipped by 1 base and J by 3 bases, with 15 bases between them. The DNA for the CDR3 is TGTGCCAGCAGTTTATTCAGGGAGCGTGTGGACACTGAAGCTTTCTTT. Protein product: CASSLFRERVDTEAFF.

V gene TRBV3-1 combines with J gene TRBJ2-6, with 7 bases lining up with TRBD2. Germline trimming cut 0 bases from V and 3 bases from J; bases unmatched to any gene: 14. The V gene's germline CDR1 is LGHDT and CDR2 YNNKEL (reference sequence). The CDR3 consists of 20 residues. CDR3 DNA: TGTGCCAGCAGCCAAGAGAGATGGGGAGGGCAGGCCTTTGGGGCCAACGTCCTGACTTTC. As protein: CASSQERWGGQAFGANVLTF.